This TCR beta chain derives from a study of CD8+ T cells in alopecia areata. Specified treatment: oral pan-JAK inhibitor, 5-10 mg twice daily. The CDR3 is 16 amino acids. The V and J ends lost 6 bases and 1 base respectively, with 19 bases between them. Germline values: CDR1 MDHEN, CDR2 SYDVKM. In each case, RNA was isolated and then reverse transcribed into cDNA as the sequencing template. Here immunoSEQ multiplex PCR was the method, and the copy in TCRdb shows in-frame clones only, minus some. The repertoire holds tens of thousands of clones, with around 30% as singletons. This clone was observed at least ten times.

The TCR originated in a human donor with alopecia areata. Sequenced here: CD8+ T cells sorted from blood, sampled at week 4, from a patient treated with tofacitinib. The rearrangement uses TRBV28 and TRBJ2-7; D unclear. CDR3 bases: TGTGCCAGCAGCCTAAAAAATTTCCAATATTCCTACGAGCAGTACTTC. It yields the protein CASSLKNFQYSYEQYF.